One and the same sample provided the 15 T cell receptor beta chains below, sequenced in a study of T cells in women clearing cervical HPV infection. This table comes from immunoSEQ multiplex PCR, and its TCRdb copy is limited to in-frame clones, with some not included. This repertoire comprises more than 20,000 clones; its ten largest clones make up 3.7%. Sequenced material: blood buffy coat. Every receptor here comes from a woman aged 18 to 75 with a cervical HPV16 infection that either progressed to CIN3+ or cleared (not recorded which).

Note on this clone: The CDR3 end falls 3 residues outside the read, so it is completed with the germline J gene. The chain combines TRBV18 with TRBJ1-2, with TRBD1 as a possible D gene (5 bases). The CDR3 loop spans 16 amino acids. Germline CDR1 reads KGHSH; CDR2 reads LQKENI. This CDR3 reads CASSPLIAGEADTYTF. Partial CDR3 DNA: TGTGCCAGCTCACCCCTAATAGCGGGGGAGGCAGATACC.

Note on this clone: The CDR3 is cut off 3 residues early in the read; its end comes from the germline J gene. J is TRBJ1-6 and V is TRBV19, with 8 bases that match TRBD1. V gave up 5 bases and J gave up 9 bases; unmatched junction bases: 12. Looked up from germline, CDR1 is LNHDA and CDR2 is SQIVND (reference sequence). CDR3 length: 16 amino acids. The CDR3 region is CASSPSDRVWGSPLHF. CDR3 bases read: TGTGCCAGTAGTCCCTCGGACAGGGTATGGGGTTCACCC.

With respect to this clone: Sequencing ends 3 residues short of the CDR3 end; the germline J gene provides the rest. V gene TRBV6-2 or TRBV6-3 combines with J gene TRBJ2-7; TRBD2 is a possible D gene (6 bases). CDR3 length: 13 residues. From germline, CDR1 is MNHEY and CDR2 SVGEGT. The V end lost 6 bases, the J end lost 3 bases, and 12 bases lay between the germline ends. The covered CDR3 bases are TGTGCCAGCAGGCGGACTATGGACTACGAG. Translation gives CASRRTMDYE. In full, the CDR3 reads CASRRTMDYEQYF.

Concerning this clone itself: The observed sequence ends 3 residues before the CDR3 terminus, with the missing tail filled in from the germline J gene. The gene calls are TRBV7-9 and TRBJ2-3; D is unresolved. The CDR3 length is 14 residues. Germline V CDR1 and CDR2: SEHNR, FQNEAQ (reference sequence). CDR3 loop: CASSLSENVETQYF. CDR3 DNA, as far as it was read: TGTGCCAGCAGCTTAAGCGAAAACGTGGAGACG.

Comments on this clone: The sequenced fragment ends 3 residues before the CDR3 boundary, so the rest is inferred from the germline J gene. The genes are TRBV18 and TRBJ1-6, with D maybe TRBD1 (6 bases). Germline CDR1 and CDR2: KGHSH and LQKENI. CDR3 length: 17 amino acids. Trimming left V 6 bases short and J 9 bases short, with 24 bases between. This chain's CDR3 is CASSAGGLHPDLSPLHF. Incomplete CDR3 DNA: TGTGCCAGCTCCGCCGGGGGGCTCCACCCTGACCTTTCACCC.

With respect to this clone: Read data end 3 residues before the CDR3 end; the end is taken from the germline J gene. The chain recombines TRBV5-1 with TRBJ1-1; D remains ambiguous. Trimming pared 4 bases from V and 0 bases from J, leaving 16 bases between. The CDR3 length is 16 residues. Germline-derived CDR1 and CDR2 are SGHRS and YFSETQ. The CDR3 spells CASSPKIDTMNTEAFF. CDR3 bases read: TGCGCCAGCAGCCCTAAAATCGACACGATGAACACTGAA.

In the case of this clone: The read ends 3 residues early relative to the CDR3; the germline J gene fills the gap. The chain uses TRBV19 and TRBJ2-4; 7 bases are shared with TRBD1. The CDR3 is made up of 13 amino acids. CDR1 and CDR2 from the germline V gene are LNHDA and SQIVND (reference sequence). The sequenced CDR3 bases are TGTGCCAGTAGTGAACAGGGGAGCTATGGT. Translation gives CASSEQGSYG. The whole CDR3 reads CASSEQGSYGQYF.

About this clone itself: The read gets to within 3 residues of the CDR3 end, and the germline J gene fills in the rest. The chain combines TRBV29-1 with TRBJ2-7; D perhaps matches TRBD2 (7 bases). V was clipped by 7 bases and J by 2 bases, with 12 bases between them. The germline CDR1 and CDR2 sequences are SQVTM and ANQGSEA. CDR3 length equals 12 residues. This CDR3 reads CSAEGGAYEQYF. The sequenced part of the CDR3 DNA is TGCAGCGCGGAAGGGGGGGCCTACGAG.

For this clone: Coverage ceases 3 residues before the CDR3 finishes, and the germline J gene fills in the end. The V gene is TRBV19, the J gene TRBJ2-7; maybe TRBD2 (5 bases). Germline V CDR1 and CDR2: LNHDA, SQIVND (reference sequence). The CDR3 length is 14 residues. V was trimmed by 1 base and J by 0 bases, leaving 7 bases between them. The CDR3 spells CASSIGSGSYEQYF. The DNA read from the CDR3 is TGTGCCAGTAGTATAGGGAGCGGCTCCTACGAG.

Concerning this clone itself: The read terminates 3 residues ahead of where the CDR3 ends, so the germline J gene completes it. The chain uses TRBV7-9 and TRBJ1-2; no clear D gene. This CDR3 is 13 amino acids long. Germline CDR1 is SEHNR and CDR2 is FQNEAQ (reference sequence). V dropped 2 bases and J dropped 0 bases, with 4 bases sitting between them. Incomplete CDR3 DNA: TGTGCCAGCAGCTTATTAACTAACTATGGC. It translates to CASSLLTNYG. The CDR3 as a whole reads CASSLLTNYGYTF.

Note on this clone: The read ends 3 residues before the CDR3 terminus; that terminus is restored from the germline J gene. The chain uses TRBV7-9 and TRBJ1-1, with 7 bases matching TRBD1. CDR3 length equals 15 residues. The V gene end was trimmed by 3 bases and the J gene end by 0 bases; junction bases not matched to a gene: 4. Germline loops: CDR1 SEHNR, CDR2 FQNEAQ (reference sequence). The CDR3 here is CASSLTGTVNTEAFF. Incomplete CDR3 DNA: TGTGCCAGCAGCTTGACCGGGACAGTGAACACTGAA.

Turning to this clone: The read ends 3 residues early relative to the CDR3; the germline J gene fills the gap. The rearrangement joins TRBV6-1 to TRBJ1-6; weak D call: TRBD1 (5 bases). Deletions cut 3 bases from V and 7 bases from J, with 10 bases between. Germline-derived CDR1 and CDR2 are MNHNS and SASEGT. This CDR3 has 14 residues. CDR3 DNA, as far as it was read: TGTGCCAGCAGTGATACCACAGGCAATTCACCC. Amino acids: CASSDTTGNSP. The full CDR3 is CASSDTTGNSPLHF.

Note on this clone: The read halts 3 residues ahead of the CDR3 end, with the missing end drawn from the germline J gene. This chain connects TRBV4-2 to TRBJ1-6, with 10 nucleotides matching TRBD1. The V segment lost 8 bases and the J segment 7 bases; nucleotides outside the gene matches: 5. Germline CDR1 LGHNA, CDR2 YNFKEQ. The CDR3 contains 14 residues. Incomplete CDR3 DNA: TGTGCCAGCTCGAGGACAGGGGGGAATTCACCC. This sequence encodes CASSRTGGNSP. The entire CDR3 is CASSRTGGNSPLHF.

The CDR3 loop is CASSPGQGTSPLHF. CDR3 bases read: TGTGCCAGCAGCCCGGGACAGGGGACTTCACCC. The chain uses TRBV7-2 and TRBJ1-6; TRBD1 matches at 10 bases. The read ends 3 residues shy of where the CDR3 ends; the end is completed using the germline J gene. Trimming cost V 5 bases and J 9 bases; bases outside gene matches: 4. This CDR3 comprises 14 residues. Germline CDR1 is SGHTA and CDR2 is FQGNSA.

As concerns this clone: From the germline J gene comes the end of the CDR3, since the read stops 3 residues before it. The J gene is TRBJ2-1, the V gene TRBV30; unclear D gene. This CDR3 is 14 amino acids long. From germline, CDR1 is GTSNPN and CDR2 SVGIG (reference sequence). Trimming pared 3 bases from V and 5 bases from J, leaving 14 bases between. The CDR3 sequence is CAWRGGQSDNEQFF. CDR3 DNA (partial): TGTGCCTGGAGGGGTGGGCAGTCAGACAATGAG.